Listed below are T cell receptor beta chains from one sample, sequenced in a study of blood T cell repertoires in COVID-19. Data came from immunoSEQ multiplex PCR; TCRdb stores just in-frame clones and leaves some out. The repertoire holds about 80,000 clones, roughly 90% seen once, with 4.3% in the top ten. The sample taken for sequencing was peripheral blood. The receptors stem from a woman of 80 years or more with active or convalescent COVID-19. Each CDR3 is given with its conserved first and last residue. A D gene is named only where the DNA matches it firmly. Part of the rows lack a size; the others show once, few, many or a class for expanded clones.

v_gene	abundance	j_gene	len	d_gene	CDR3aa	CDR3nt
TRBV6-6	-	TRBJ1-3	15	-	CASSRSLVPGNTIYF	TGTGCCAGCAGTCGCTCTCTAGTACCTGGAAACACCATATATTTT
TRBV5-1	-	TRBJ1-1	15	TRBD1	CASSLRTGGNTEAFF	TGCGCCAGCAGCTTGAGGACAGGTGGGAACACTGAAGCTTTCTTT
TRBV7-2	-	TRBJ2-1	15	TRBD2	CASSVGLAGRREQFF	TGTGCCAGCAGCGTTGGACTAGCGGGGCGCAGGGAGCAGTTCTTC
TRBV19	-	TRBJ1-1	14	TRBD1	CASSPRQGATEAFF	TGTGCCAGTAGTCCAAGACAGGGGGCCACTGAAGCTTTCTTT
TRBV6-1	-	TRBJ1-6	20	-	CASSDPSSRQADDYNSPLHF	TGTGCCAGCAGTGACCCAAGTTCTCGACAGGCGGATGATTATAATTCACCCCTCCACTTT
TRBV20-1	-	TRBJ1-1	12	-	CSASRRNTEAFF	TGCAGTGCTAGTAGGAGAAACACTGAAGCTTTCTTT
TRBV29-1	-	TRBJ2-3	15	TRBD2	CSAWGLAGVSDTQYF	TGCAGCGCCTGGGGACTAGCGGGAGTTTCAGATACGCAGTATTTT
TRBV2	-	TRBJ1-2	14	TRBD1	CASSADRVSGGYTF	TGTGCCAGCAGTGCGGACAGGGTGTCTGGTGGCTACACCTTC
TRBV6-6	-	TRBJ2-7	13	-	CASSYSTSYEQYF	TGTGCCAGCAGTTACTCGACATCCTACGAGCAGTACTTC
TRBV19	-	TRBJ1-2	15	TRBD1	CASSIFPLTGVGYTF	TGTGCCAGTAGTATATTCCCCTTAACAGGGGTTGGCTACACCTTC
TRBV7-2	-	TRBJ1-2	16	TRBD1	CASSSHLGQSGDGYTF	TGTGCCAGCAGCTCCCACCTGGGACAGTCGGGCGATGGCTACACCTTC
TRBV6-5	once	TRBJ1-1	15	TRBD1	CASSYSGGVGTEAFF	TGTGCCAGCAGTTACTCAGGGGGCGTGGGCACTGAAGCTTTCTTT
TRBV6-4	-	TRBJ2-3	16	TRBD2	CASSATSGGFTDTQYF	TGTGCCAGCAGCGCGACTAGCGGGGGATTCACAGATACGCAGTATTTT
TRBV6-5	-	TRBJ2-5	14	-	CASSYSVSGETQYF	TGTGCCAGCAGTTACTCAGTGAGCGGGGAGACCCAGTACTTC
TRBV4-2	-	TRBJ2-3	16	TRBD2	CASSQAVAGDTDTQYF	TGTGCCAGCAGCCAAGCAGTGGCGGGAGATACAGATACGCAGTATTTT
TRBV28	-	TRBJ2-1	12	-	CASSFLYNEQFF	TGTGCCAGCAGTTTCCTCTACAATGAGCAGTTCTTC
TRBV29-1	-	TRBJ1-1	15	-	CSVERGGREYTEAFF	TGCAGCGTTGAACGAGGAGGACGAGAGTACACTGAAGCTTTCTTT
TRBV5-1	-	TRBJ2-5	15	TRBD2	CASSLVSREGETQYF	TGCGCCAGCAGCTTGGTTTCCAGGGAGGGTGAGACCCAGTACTTC
TRBV6-7	-	TRBJ1-5	15	-	CASSLLPRGNQPQHF	TGTGCCAGCAGTCTACTACCACGAGGCAATCAGCCCCAGCATTTT
TRBV12-5	-	TRBJ2-7	16	TRBD2	CASGFATTSGLYEQYF	TGTGCTAGTGGTTTTGCCACAACTAGCGGGCTCTACGAGCAGTACTTC
TRBV7-2	-	TRBJ2-5	13	TRBD1	CASSFDRGETQYF	TGTGCCAGCAGCTTCGACAGGGGGGAGACCCAGTACTTC
TRBV12-5	-	TRBJ1-1	13	-	CASGLAFNTEAFF	TGTGCTAGTGGTTTGGCCTTTAACACTGAAGCTTTCTTT